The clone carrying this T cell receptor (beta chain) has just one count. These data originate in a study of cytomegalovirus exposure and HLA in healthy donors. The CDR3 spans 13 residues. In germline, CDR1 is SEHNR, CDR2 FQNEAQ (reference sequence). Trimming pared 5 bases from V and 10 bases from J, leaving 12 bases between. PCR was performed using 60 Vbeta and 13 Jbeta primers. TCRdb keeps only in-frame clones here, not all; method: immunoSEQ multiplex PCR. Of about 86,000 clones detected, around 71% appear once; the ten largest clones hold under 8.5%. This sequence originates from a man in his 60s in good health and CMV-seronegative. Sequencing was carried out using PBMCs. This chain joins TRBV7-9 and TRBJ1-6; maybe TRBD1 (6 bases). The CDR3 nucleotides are TGTGCCAGCAGCCCTAGAGGGGGATCACCCCTCCACTTT. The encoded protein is CASSPRGGSPLHF.